This T cell receptor beta chain was sequenced in a study of blood T cells in healthy people across ages. Study-level points and caveats: Diversity of TCR beta correlated strongly with naive T cell percentage.

This clonotype was recorded many times. The antigen remains undetermined. In germline, CDR1 is SNHLY, CDR2 FYNNEI. This CDR3 spans 15 amino acids. The trim removed 6 bases at V and 5 bases at J, leaving 8 bases unmatched. Isolation recovered at least 6 million PBMCs from every sample. Primers used in a second PCR of roughly 6 to 11 cycles were a sample-barcoded 5' primer and a J-beta primer mix. TCRdb processed the 5' RACE reads anew with MiXCR; each CDR3 protein has one entry. The table lists 1 million or so distinct CDR3 sequences, approximately 25% of them singletons. This sample also belongs to another study, concerning T cells of mothers and their children. In that study: Microchimeric T cell clones that persisted were not detected.

The source of this sequence is a girl aged 2 to 10 in good health. This sequence joins TRBV2 and TRBJ2-5; 11 bases map to TRBD2. The material sequenced was blood. CDR3 sequence (DNA): TGTGCCAGCAGCCTACTAGCGGGAGAGATTGAGACCCAGTACTTC. Translation: CASSLLAGEIETQYF.